Shown below are 7 T cell receptor beta chains from a single sample sequenced in a study of blood T cells in healthy people across ages. Alongside a J-beta primer mix, a sample-barcoded 5' primer served in a second PCR lasting about 6 to 11 cycles. MiXCR, applied by TCRdb to the 5' RACE reads, yields one record per CDR3 protein. The sample records roughly 790,000 distinct CDR3 sequences, 40% to 45% being singletons. Material: blood. The receptors originated from a woman in her sixties in good health.

This clonotype was observed a few times. The J gene is TRBJ2-7, the V gene TRBV11-1; D tentatively reads TRBD1 or TRBD2 (5 bases each). Germline V gene lookup returns CDR1 SGHAT and CDR2 FQDESV (reference sequence). The CDR3 is 14 residues long. Trimming shortened V by 4 bases and J by 6 bases, and 16 bases separated the two germline ends. The CDR3, as DNA: TGTGCCAGCAGCTCGAGGGAAGGGGCTAGCGAGCAGTACTTC. Translated, it gives CASSSREGASEQYF.

J is TRBJ2-7 and V is TRBV18; TRBD1 or TRBD2 may be the D gene (5 bases each). Trimming removed 3 bases from V and 3 bases from J, with 12 bases in between. This CDR3 spans 14 amino acids. Germline CDR1 reads KGHSH; CDR2 reads LQKENI. The CDR3 is CASSPSGHLYEQYF. The CDR3 region has the DNA TGTGCCAGCTCACCGAGCGGACACCTCTACGAGCAGTACTTC.

This clonotype occurred once. The V and J genes are TRBV29-1 and TRBJ2-5; 8 bases agree with TRBD2. The CDR3 consists of 14 residues. Looked up from germline, CDR1 is SQVTM and CDR2 is ANQGSEA. V was pared by 6 bases and J by 4 bases, with 10 bases of the junction left unmatched. The CDR3 reads CSVGGTRTGETQYF. In DNA, the CDR3 is TGCAGCGTAGGGGGGACTAGGACGGGAGAGACCCAGTACTTC.

This clonotype was seen more than once but under ten times. The rearrangement uses TRBV29-1 and TRBJ1-6; 8 bases agree with TRBD1. CDR3 size: 13 residues. With V trimmed by 6 bases and J by 4 bases, 2 bases remained unmatched. Germline loops: CDR1 SQVTM, CDR2 ANQGSEA. As DNA, the CDR3 is TGCAGCGTGGGGGACAGGTATAATTCACCCCTCCACTTT. Its translation: CSVGDRYNSPLHF.

This chain joins TRBV10-3 and TRBJ1-2; 10 bases map to TRBD1. J lost 8 bases, V lost 5 bases, and 8 bases had no gene match. The CDR3 loop spans 14 amino acids. Germline V gene data show CDR1 as ENHRY and CDR2 as SYGVKD. CDR3 in DNA: TGTGCCATCAGTTCCCCGGGACAGGGGCAGGGCTACACCTTC. Its translation: CAISSPGQGQGYTF.

This clonotype was picked up a small number of times. The V gene is TRBV9, the J gene TRBJ1-4; D gene unclear. Germline V gives CDR1 SGDLS, CDR2 YYNGEE. Trimming removed 4 bases at V and 4 bases at J, with 17 bases between. This CDR3 is built from 16 residues. CDR3 coding DNA: TGTGCCAGCAGCCCCTCAGGCGGAGCCTTTAATGAAAAACTGTTTTTT. It encodes CASSPSGGAFNEKLFF.

As concerns this clonotype: A much larger clone differs from this one at a single base, so this may be a read error. The chain uses TRBV27 and TRBJ2-1; D uncertain. The J call could be wrong; TRBJ2-7 is a better fit for the DNA end. This CDR3 comprises 15 residues. CDR1 and CDR2 from the germline V gene are MNHEY and SMNVEV (reference sequence). The CDR3 DNA follows: TGTGCCAGCAGTTTGTCGGACCCTAACTACAATGAGCAGTACTTC. It specifies CASSLSDPNYNEQYF.